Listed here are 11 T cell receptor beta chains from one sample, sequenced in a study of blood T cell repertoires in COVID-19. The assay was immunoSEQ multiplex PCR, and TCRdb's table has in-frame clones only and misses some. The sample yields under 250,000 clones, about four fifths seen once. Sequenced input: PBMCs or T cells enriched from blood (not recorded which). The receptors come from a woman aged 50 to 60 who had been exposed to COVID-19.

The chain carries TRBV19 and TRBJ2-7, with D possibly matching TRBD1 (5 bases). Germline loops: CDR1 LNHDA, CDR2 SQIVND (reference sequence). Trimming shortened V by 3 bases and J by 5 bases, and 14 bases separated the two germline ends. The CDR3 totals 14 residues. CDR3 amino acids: CASSIRQGAHEQYF. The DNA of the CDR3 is TGTGCCAGTAGTATTAGGCAGGGCGCCCACGAGCAGTACTTC.

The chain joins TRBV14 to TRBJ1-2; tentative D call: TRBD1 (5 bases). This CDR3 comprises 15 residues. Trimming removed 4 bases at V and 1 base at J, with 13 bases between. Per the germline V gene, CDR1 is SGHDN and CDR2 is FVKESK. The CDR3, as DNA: TGTGCCAGCAGCCCGCTTGGAGGGGTTAACTATGGCTACACCTTC. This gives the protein CASSPLGGVNYGYTF.

In DNA form, the CDR3 reads TGTGCCAGCAGCCGAGAGGGTAATGAGCAGTTCTTC. It specifies CASSREGNEQFF. The chain employs TRBV7-9 and TRBJ2-1; possible D gene TRBD2, 5 bases. CDR1 SEHNR and CDR2 FQNEAQ come from the germline V gene (reference sequence). This CDR3 spans 12 amino acids. The V end was cut by 5 bases, the J end by 7 bases, with 9 bases between.

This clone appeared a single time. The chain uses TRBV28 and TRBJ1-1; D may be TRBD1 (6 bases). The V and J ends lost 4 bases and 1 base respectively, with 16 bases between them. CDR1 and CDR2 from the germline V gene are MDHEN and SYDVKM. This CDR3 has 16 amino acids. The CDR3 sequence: CASSSEGGQRNTEAFF. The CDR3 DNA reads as TGTGCCAGCAGTTCCGAGGGGGGGCAGAGGAACACTGAAGCTTTCTTT.

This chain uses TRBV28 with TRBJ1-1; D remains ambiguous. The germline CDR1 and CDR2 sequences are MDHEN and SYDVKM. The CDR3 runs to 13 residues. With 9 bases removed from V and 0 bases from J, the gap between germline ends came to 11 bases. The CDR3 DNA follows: TGTGCCAGTGAACGCGAAATGAACACTGAAGCTTTCTTT. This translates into CASEREMNTEAFF.

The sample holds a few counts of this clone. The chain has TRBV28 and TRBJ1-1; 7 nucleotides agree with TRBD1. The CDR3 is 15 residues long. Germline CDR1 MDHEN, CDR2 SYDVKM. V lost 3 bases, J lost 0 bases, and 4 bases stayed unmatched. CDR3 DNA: TGTGCCAGCAGTTTGGTTGACAGGGTGAACACTGAAGCTTTCTTT. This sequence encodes CASSLVDRVNTEAFF. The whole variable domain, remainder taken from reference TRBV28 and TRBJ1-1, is DVKVTQSSRYLVKRTGEKVFLECVQDMDHENMFWYRQDPGLGLRLIYFSYDVKMKEKGDIPEGYSVSREKKERFSLILESASTNQTSMYLCASSLVDRVNTEAFFGQGTRLTVV.

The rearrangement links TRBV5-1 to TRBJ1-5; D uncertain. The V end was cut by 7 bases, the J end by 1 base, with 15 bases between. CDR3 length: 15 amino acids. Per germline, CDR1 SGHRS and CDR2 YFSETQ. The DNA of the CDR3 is TGCGCCAGCGGGGTACGGGGATTAAGCAATCAGCCCCAGCATTTT. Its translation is CASGVRGLSNQPQHF.

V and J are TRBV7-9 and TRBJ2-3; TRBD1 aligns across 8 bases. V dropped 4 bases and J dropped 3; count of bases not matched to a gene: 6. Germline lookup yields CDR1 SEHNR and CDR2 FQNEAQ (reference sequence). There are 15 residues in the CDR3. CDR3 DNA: TGTGCCAGCAGCTCACCGACAGGGGTAACAGATACGCAGTATTTT. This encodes CASSSPTGVTDTQYF.

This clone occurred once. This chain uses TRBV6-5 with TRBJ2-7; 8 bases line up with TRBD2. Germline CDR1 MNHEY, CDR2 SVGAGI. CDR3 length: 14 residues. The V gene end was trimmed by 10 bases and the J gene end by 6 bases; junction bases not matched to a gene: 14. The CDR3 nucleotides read TGTGCCACGTCCCCCGGGGGGGGTACGGCCGAGCAGTACTTC. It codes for CATSPGGGTAEQYF.

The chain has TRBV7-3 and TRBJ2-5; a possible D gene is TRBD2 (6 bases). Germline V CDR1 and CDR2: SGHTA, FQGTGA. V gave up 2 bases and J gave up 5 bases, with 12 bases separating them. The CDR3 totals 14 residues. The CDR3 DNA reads TGTGCCAGCAGCTTAGGAGGGCCACGGGAGACCCAGTACTTC. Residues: CASSLGGPRETQYF.

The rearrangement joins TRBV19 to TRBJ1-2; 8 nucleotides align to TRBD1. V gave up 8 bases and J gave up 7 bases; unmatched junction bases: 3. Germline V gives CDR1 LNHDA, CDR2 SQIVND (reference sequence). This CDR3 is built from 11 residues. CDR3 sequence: CASLGQGGYTF. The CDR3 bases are TGTGCCAGTCTAGGACAGGGTGGCTACACCTTC.